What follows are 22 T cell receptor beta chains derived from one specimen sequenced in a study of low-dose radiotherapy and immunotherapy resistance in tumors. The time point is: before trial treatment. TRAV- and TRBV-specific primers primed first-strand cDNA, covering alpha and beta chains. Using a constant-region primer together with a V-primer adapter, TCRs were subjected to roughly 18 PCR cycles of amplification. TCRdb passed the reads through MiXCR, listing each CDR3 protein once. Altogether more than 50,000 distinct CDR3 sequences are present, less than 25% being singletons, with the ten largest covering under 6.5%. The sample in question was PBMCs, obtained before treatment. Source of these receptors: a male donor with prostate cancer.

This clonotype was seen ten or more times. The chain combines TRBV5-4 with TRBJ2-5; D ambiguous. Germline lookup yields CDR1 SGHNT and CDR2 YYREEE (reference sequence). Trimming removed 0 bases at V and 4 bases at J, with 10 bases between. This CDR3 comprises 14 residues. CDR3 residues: CASSLVALAETQYF. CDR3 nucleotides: TGTGCCAGCAGCTTGGTGGCATTAGCAGAGACCCAGTACTTC.

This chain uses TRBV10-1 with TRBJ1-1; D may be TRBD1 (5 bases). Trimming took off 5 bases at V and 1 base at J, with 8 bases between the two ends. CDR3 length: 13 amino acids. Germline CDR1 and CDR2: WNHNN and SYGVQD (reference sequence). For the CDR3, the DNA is TGCGCCAGCAGTCTGACAGCGAACACTGAAGCTTTCTTT. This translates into CASSLTANTEAFF.

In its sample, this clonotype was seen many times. Here the CDR3 reads CSGKQGARNTEAFF. The DNA of the CDR3 is TGCAGCGGTAAACAGGGGGCCCGGAACACTGAAGCTTTCTTT. The chain has TRBV29-1 and TRBJ1-1, with 9 bases lining up with TRBD1. Germline values: CDR1 SQVTM, CDR2 ANQGSEA. The CDR3 is 14 residues long. Germline trimming cut 7 bases from V and 1 base from J; bases unmatched to any gene: 7. Full variable domain (rest looked up from reference TRBV29-1 and TRBJ1-1): SAVISQKPSRDICQRGTSLTIQCQVDSQVTMMFWYRQQPGQSLTLIATANQGSEATYESGFVIDKFPISRPNLTFSTLTVSNMSPEDSSIYLCSGKQGARNTEAFFGQGTRLTVV.

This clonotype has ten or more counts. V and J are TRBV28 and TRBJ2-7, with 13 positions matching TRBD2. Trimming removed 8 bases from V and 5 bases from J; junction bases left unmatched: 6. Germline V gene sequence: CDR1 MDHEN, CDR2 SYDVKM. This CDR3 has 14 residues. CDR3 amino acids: CASWTSGSLNEQYF. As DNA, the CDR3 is TGTGCCAGCTGGACTAGCGGGAGTTTAAACGAGCAGTACTTC.

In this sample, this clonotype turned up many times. This chain's CDR3 is CASSFPQGHNTGELFF. CDR3 sequence (DNA): TGTGCCAGCAGCTTCCCGCAGGGGCACAACACCGGGGAGCTGTTTTTT. The genes are TRBV7-9 and TRBJ2-2; D may be TRBD1 (6 bases). V lost 3 bases and J 2 bases, leaving 13 bases between the germline ends. Germline-derived CDR1 and CDR2 are SEHNR and FQNEAQ (reference sequence). CDR3 length: 16 amino acids. Supplemented by reference TRBV7-9 and TRBJ2-2, the full variable domain reads DTGVSQNPRHKITKRGQNVTFRCDPISEHNRLYWYRQTLGQGPEFLTYFQNEAQLEKSRLLSDRFSAERPKGSFSTLEIQRTEQGDSAMYLCASSFPQGHNTGELFFGEGSRLTVL.

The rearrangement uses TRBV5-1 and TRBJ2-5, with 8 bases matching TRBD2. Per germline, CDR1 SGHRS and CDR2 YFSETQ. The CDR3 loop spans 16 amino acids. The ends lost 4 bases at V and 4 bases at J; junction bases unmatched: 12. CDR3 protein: CASSLTSGLAAETQYF. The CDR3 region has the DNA TGCGCCAGCAGCCTTACTTCTGGACTAGCTGCAGAGACCCAGTACTTC.

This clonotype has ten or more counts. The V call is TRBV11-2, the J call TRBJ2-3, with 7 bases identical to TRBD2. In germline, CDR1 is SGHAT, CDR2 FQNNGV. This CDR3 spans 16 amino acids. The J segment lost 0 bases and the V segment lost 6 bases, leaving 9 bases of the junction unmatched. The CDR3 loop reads CASSSQRGASTDTQYF. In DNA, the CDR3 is TGTGCCAGCAGTTCCCAGCGGGGCGCTAGCACAGATACGCAGTATTTT.

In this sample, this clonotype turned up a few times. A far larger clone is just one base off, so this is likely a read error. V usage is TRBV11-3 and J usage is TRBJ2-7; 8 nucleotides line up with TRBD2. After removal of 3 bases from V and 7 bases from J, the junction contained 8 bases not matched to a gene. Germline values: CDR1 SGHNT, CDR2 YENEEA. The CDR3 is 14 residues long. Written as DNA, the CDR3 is TGTGCCAGCAGCTTGGGGACTAGTTACGATGAGCAGTACTTC. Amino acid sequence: CASSLGTSYDEQYF.

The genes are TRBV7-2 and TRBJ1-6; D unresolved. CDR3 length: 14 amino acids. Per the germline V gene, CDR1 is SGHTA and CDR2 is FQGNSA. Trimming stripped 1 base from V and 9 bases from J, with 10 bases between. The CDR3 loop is CASSLVGISSPLHF. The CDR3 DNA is TGTGCCAGCAGCTTAGTAGGGATAAGTTCACCCCTCCACTTT.

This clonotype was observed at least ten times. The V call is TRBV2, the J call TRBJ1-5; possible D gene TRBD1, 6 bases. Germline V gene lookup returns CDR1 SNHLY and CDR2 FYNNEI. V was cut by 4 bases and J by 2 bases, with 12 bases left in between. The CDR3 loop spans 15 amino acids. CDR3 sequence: CASSVGAGGNQPQHF. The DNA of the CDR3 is TGTGCCAGCAGTGTTGGGGCAGGGGGCAATCAGCCCCAGCATTTT.

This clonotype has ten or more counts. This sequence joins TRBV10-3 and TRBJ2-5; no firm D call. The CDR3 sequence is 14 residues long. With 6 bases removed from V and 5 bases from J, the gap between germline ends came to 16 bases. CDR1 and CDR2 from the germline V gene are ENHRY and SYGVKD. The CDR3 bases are TGTGCCATCAGCTACGACTCCCTCGGGGAGACCCAGTACTTC. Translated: CAISYDSLGETQYF.

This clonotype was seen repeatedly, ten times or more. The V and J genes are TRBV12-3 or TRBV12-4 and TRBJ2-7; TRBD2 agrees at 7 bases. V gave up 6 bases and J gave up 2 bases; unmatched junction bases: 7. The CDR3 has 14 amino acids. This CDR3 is CASRLSSGPYEQYF. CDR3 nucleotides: TGTGCCAGCAGGTTGTCTAGCGGTCCCTACGAGCAGTACTTC.

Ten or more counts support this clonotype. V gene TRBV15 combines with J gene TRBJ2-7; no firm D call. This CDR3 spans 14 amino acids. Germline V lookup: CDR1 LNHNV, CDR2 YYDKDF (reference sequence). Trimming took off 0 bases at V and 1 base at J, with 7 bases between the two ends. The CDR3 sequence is CATSRDSVSYEQYF. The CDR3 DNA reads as TGTGCCACCAGCAGAGACAGTGTGTCCTACGAGCAGTACTTC.

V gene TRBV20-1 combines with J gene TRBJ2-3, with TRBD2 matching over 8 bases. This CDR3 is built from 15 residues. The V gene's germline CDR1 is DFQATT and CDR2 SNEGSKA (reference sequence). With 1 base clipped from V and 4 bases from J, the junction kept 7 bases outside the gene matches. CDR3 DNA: TGCAGTGCTAGAGCGGGACTAGAGTTCCCAGATACGCAGTATTTT. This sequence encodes CSARAGLEFPDTQYF.

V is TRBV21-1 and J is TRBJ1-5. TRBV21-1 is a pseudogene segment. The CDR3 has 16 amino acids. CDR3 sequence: CASSKVGKTSNQPQHF. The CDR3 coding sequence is TGTGCCAGCAGCAAAGTTGGGAAGACTAGCAATCAGCCCCAGCATTTT.

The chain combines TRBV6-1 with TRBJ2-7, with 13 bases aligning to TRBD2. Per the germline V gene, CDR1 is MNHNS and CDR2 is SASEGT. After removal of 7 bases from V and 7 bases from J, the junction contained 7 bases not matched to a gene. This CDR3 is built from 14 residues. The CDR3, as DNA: TGTGCCAGCACCGGACTAGCGGGAGAGGGGGAGCAGTACTTC. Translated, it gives CASTGLAGEGEQYF.

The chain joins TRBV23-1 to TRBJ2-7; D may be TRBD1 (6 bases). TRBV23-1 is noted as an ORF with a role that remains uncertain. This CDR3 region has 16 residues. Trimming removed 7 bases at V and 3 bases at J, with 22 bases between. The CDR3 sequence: CASTTSVRGTDYEQYF. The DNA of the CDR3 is TGCGCCAGCACCACCAGTGTCAGGGGCACTGACTACGAGCAGTACTTC.

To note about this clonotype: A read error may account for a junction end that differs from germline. This CDR3 reads CANSPGKWQETQYF. The CDR3 nucleotides are TGTGCCAACAGCCCGGGAAAGTGGCAAGAGACCCAGTACTTC. This rearrangement joins TRBV5-5 to TRBJ2-5; TRBD2 is a possible D gene (5 bases). Germline loops: CDR1 SGHKS, CDR2 YYEKEE (reference sequence). The CDR3 length is 14 residues.

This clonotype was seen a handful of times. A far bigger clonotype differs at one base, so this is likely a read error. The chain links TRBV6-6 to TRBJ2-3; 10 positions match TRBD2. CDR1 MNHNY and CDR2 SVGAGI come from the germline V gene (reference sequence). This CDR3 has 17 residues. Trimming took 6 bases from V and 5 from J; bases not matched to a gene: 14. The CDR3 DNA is TGTGCCAGCAGGACAGCGGGAGGGGGTGTAATCCAAGATACGCAGTATTTT. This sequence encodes CASRTAGGGVIQDTQYF.

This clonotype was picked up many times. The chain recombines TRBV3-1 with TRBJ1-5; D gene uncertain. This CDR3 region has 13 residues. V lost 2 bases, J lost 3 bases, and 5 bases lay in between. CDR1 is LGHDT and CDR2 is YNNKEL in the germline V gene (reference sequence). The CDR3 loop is CASSQLTNQPQHF. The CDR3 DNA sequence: TGTGCCAGCAGCCAACTAACCAATCAGCCCCAGCATTTT. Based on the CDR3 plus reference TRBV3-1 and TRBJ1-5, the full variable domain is DTAVSQTPKYLVTQMGNDKSIKCEQNLGHDTMYWYKQDSKKFLKIMFSYNNKELIINETVPNRFSPKSPDKAHLNLHINSLELGDSAVYFCASSQLTNQPQHFGDGTRLSIL.

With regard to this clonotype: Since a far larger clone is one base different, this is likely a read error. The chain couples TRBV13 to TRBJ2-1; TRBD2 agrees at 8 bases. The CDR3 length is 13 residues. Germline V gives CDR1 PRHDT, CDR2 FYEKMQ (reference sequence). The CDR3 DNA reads TGTGTCAGCAGCCGGACGGGGGGGAATGAGCAGTTCTTC. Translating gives CVSSRTGGNEQFF.

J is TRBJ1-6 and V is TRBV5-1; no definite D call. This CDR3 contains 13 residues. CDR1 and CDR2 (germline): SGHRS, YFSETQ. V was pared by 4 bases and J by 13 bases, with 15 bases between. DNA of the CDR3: TGCGCCAGCAGCGACGGGCCAAGCAGTCCCCTCCACTTT. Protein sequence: CASSDGPSSPLHF.